This TCR beta chain was identified during a study of shared clonotypes between healthy human individuals. Comment on this clone: Its target is not known.

CD45RO-negative, CCR7-selected cells formed the naive CD8 fraction, which excluded terminally differentiated effector memory CD45RA+ cells. An assay was performed, and its level was deep. Original data processing: Junction-only sequences without quality scores came from ImmunoSEQ, so filtering differed. Profiling relied on immunoSEQ multiplex PCR, and the TCRdb table lists in-frame clones only, not all of them. For V, J and clone size, that table is used; D and trimming come from the DNA. The sample consists of millions of clones, 85% to 95% of them appearing once. Findings of the study overall: The sharing of approximately 5.1% of naive CD4 clonotypes was seen across a few donors.

V dropped 11 bases and J dropped 2; count of bases not matched to a gene: 3. Germline-derived CDR1 and CDR2 are SNHLY and FYNNEI. This CDR3 spans 13 amino acids. The clonotype originates from a man between 18 and 35 years old in good health. Some clones in this sample may be carry-over from other donors' samples. The V call is TRBV2, the J call TRBJ2-5; 12 bases match TRBD2. Sequencing was carried out using naive CD8+ T cells from PBMCs. In nucleotides, the CDR3 is TGTGCCGCTCTAGCGGGGGGGCAAGAGACCCAGTACTTC. Translation gives CAALAGGQETQYF.